This T cell receptor beta chain stems from a study of T cells after yellow fever vaccination. Details on this clonotype: The antigen is undetermined.

The length of the CDR3 is 12 residues. The ends were cut back, 5 bases at V and 6 bases at J, with 8 bases in the middle. CDR1 and CDR2 (germline): SGHAT, FQDESV (reference sequence). Study observations and caveats: The study re-detected most primary-vaccination clones after the booster (96% CD4, approximately 88% CD8). Abundant clonotypes from the bulk population could have been carried over as contaminants into FACS-sorted repertoires.

Conversion of TCR transcripts into cDNA relied on 5'RACE template switching, which added a universal primer site and UMIs. TCRdb itself ran the 5' RACE reads through MiXCR, one entry per CDR3 protein. Of about 170,000 distinct CDR3 sequences in the sample, approximately 11% were seen once. The chain employs TRBV11-1 and TRBJ2-1; D is unresolved. This receptor was obtained from a young man who received the YFV17D yellow fever vaccine. Sequencing was performed on CD8+ T cells sorted from PBMCs, taken 15 days after the yellow fever booster vaccination. The chain's CDR3 is CASSHESNEQFF. The CDR3, as DNA: TGTGCCAGCAGCCATGAAAGCAATGAGCAGTTCTTC. Looking up the rest from reference TRBV11-1 and TRBJ2-1 gives the full variable domain: EAEVAQSPRYKITEKSQAVAFWCDPISGHATLYWYRQILGQGPELLVQFQDESVVDDSQLPKDRFSAERLKGVDSTLKIQPAELGDSAMYLCASSHESNEQFFGPGTRLTVL.